This is a list of T cell receptor beta chains from one sample in a study of PD-1 blockade in classical Hodgkin lymphoma. Sequencing used immunoSEQ multiplex PCR; TCRdb keeps in-frame clones, though not all of them. The data hold more than 90,000 clones, with around four fifths observed a single time. The sample here was peripheral blood mononuclear cells (PBMCs), taken before the fourth cycle of nivolumab. The origin of the receptors is a human donor with classical Hodgkin lymphoma. CDR3s include the opening cysteine and the closing phenylalanine or tryptophan. D genes are given only for firm matches. Clone sizes are given selectively: once, few, many, or a class where the clone is expanded.

v_call	j_call	clone_size	d_call	cdr3_nt	cdr3_aa
TRBV28	TRBJ1-5	-	-	TGTGCCAGCAGTGATTCTCGAGGAGGCAATCAGCCCCAGCATTTT	CASSDSRGGNQPQHF
TRBV7-3	TRBJ2-1	-	TRBD1	TGTGCCAGACGGACAGGCGACTACAATGAGCAGTTCTTC	CARRTGDYNEQFF
TRBV7-2	TRBJ1-2	-	-	TGTGCCAGCAGCGGCCTAGGATATGGCTACACCTTC	CASSGLGYGYTF
TRBV28	TRBJ2-2	-	TRBD2	TGTGCCAGCAGTCTCCCGGGACTAGCGAGGACCGGGGAGCTGTTTTTT	CASSLPGLARTGELFF
TRBV11-2	TRBJ1-3	-	-	TGTGCCAGCAGCTCGCCGAGGCAGTACGTCTCTGGAAACACCATATATTTT	CASSSPRQYVSGNTIYF
TRBV4-2	TRBJ1-4	-	TRBD1	TGTGCCAGCAGCCCGTCCCGTGGACAGGGAGTTGAAAAACTGTTTTTT	CASSPSRGQGVEKLFF
TRBV11-2	TRBJ2-7	-	TRBD2	TGTGCCAGCAGCTTTACTAGCGGAACCTACGAGCAGTACTTC	CASSFTSGTYEQYF
TRBV13	TRBJ1-1	-	-	TGTGCCAGCATCTCGATCATTTGGGGGGGCTGGGCTGAAGCTTTCTTT	CASISIIWGGWAEAFF
TRBV28	TRBJ1-2	-	-	TGTGCCAGCAGTTTATATCCCGGGGGGTCCATGTATGGCTACACCTTC	CASSLYPGGSMYGYTF
TRBV19	TRBJ2-3	-	TRBD1	TGTGCCAGTAGTCCCCGACAGGGGACAGATACGCAGTATTTT	CASSPRQGTDTQYF
TRBV5-8	TRBJ2-5	-	-	TGTGCCAGCAGTTTGGTTGGGGGCTCTAAGACCCAGTACTTC	CASSLVGGSKTQYF
TRBV6-5	TRBJ1-1	-	-	TGTGCCAGCAGTTATAACAGGAACACTGAAGCTTTCTTT	CASSYNRNTEAFF
TRBV6-6	TRBJ1-5	once	-	TGTGCCAGCAGTTACTCTGGGGCCAGCAATCAGCCCCAGCATTTT	CASSYSGASNQPQHF
TRBV5-1	TRBJ2-1	-	-	TGCGCCAGCAGCCACCTAAACTACAATGAGCAGTTCTTC	CASSHLNYNEQFF
TRBV27	TRBJ2-7	many	-	TGTGCCAGCAGTTTATATAGGCAGTACGAGCAGTACTTC	CASSLYRQYEQYF
TRBV7-2	TRBJ2-7	-	-	TGTGCCAGCAGCCCCAAAGTGGGTACTATAGCGCTTGCCCCCCGCGAGCAGTACTTC	CASSPKVGTIALAPREQYF
TRBV19	TRBJ2-7	-	TRBD1	TGTGCCAGTACCTCCTACCCCGGGACAGGGATCTACGAGCAGTACTTC	CASTSYPGTGIYEQYF
TRBV6-1	TRBJ2-5	-	-	TGTGCCAGCAGTGAAGCCTGGCAGACCCAGTACTTC	CASSEAWQTQYF
TRBV28	TRBJ2-3	-	-	TGTGCCAGCAGTCTTACCCCCGATACGCAGTATTTT	CASSLTPDTQYF
TRBV10-3	TRBJ1-5	-	TRBD1	TGTGCCATCAGTGACAGGGGGCGGATGACCAATCAGCCCCAGCATTTT	CAISDRGRMTNQPQHF
TRBV7-8	TRBJ2-7	-	-	TGTGCCAGCAGCTTAGTACTAGACAAGCAGTACTTC	CASSLVLDKQYF
TRBV19	TRBJ2-7	many	-	TGTGCCAGTAGGGGCACCCTGGGGGAGCAGTACTTC	CASRGTLGEQYF
TRBV29-1	TRBJ2-1	-	-	TGCAGCGTTGAAGATGGGCAGGGTGGCAATGAGCAGTTCTTC	CSVEDGQGGNEQFF
TRBV28	TRBJ2-3	-	-	TGTGCCAGCAGTTTATGGGGCGGTAGCACAGATACGCAGTATTTT	CASSLWGGSTDTQYF
TRBV19	TRBJ2-1	-	-	TGTGCCAGTAGTATCGGCAGGGGAGTCCTTTGGGATGAGCAGTTCTTC	CASSIGRGVLWDEQFF
TRBV7-2	TRBJ2-2	-	-	TGTGCCAGCAGCTTATGGTCTAACCTGAACACCGGGGAGCTGTTTTTT	CASSLWSNLNTGELFF
TRBV27	TRBJ1-2	-	-	TGTGCCAGCAGTCCACCGGGACAACTCGGAGGCTACACCTTC	CASSPPGQLGGYTF
TRBV2	TRBJ1-1	-	-	TGTGCCAGCAGTGATAGTTGGAGGTTGACTGAAGCTTTCTTT	CASSDSWRLTEAFF
TRBV21-1	TRBJ1-5	-	-	TGTGCCAGCAGCAAATCGACTCCCAGGGGCAATCAGCCCCAGCATTTT	CASSKSTPRGNQPQHF
TRBV27	TRBJ2-1	-	-	TGTGCCAGCAGTTTAGGGACTTACAATGAGCAGTTCTTC	CASSLGTYNEQFF
TRBV28	TRBJ2-7	-	-	TGTGCCAGCAGGTTATTCCACGAGCAGTACTTC	CASRLFHEQYF
TRBV19	TRBJ1-2	-	TRBD1	TGTGCCAGTGGGACGGGACAGGGGATAGATGGCTACACCTTC	CASGTGQGIDGYTF
TRBV6-5	TRBJ1-2	few	TRBD1	TGTGCCAGCAGAACCGGGACAGGGGGAAACTATGGCTACACCTTC	CASRTGTGGNYGYTF
TRBV7-9	TRBJ1-5	-	TRBD1	TGTGCCAGCAGCTACGACAGGGCCAATCTTGGGCATCAGCCCCAGCATTTT	CASSYDRANLGHQPQHF
TRBV13	TRBJ2-1	-	TRBD2	TGTGCCAGCAGCTTACGCGGGGGCTACAATGAGCAGTTCTTC	CASSLRGGYNEQFF
TRBV15	TRBJ2-1	-	TRBD2	TGTGCCACCAGCAGCGGACTAGCGGACTACTCCTACAATGAGCAGTTCTTC	CATSSGLADYSYNEQFF
TRBV7-3	TRBJ2-1	-	TRBD2	TGTGCCAGCAGCCCTACGGGACTAGCGGGAAGGGGCCTTTACAATGAGCAGTTCTTC	CASSPTGLAGRGLYNEQFF
TRBV4-3	TRBJ2-3	-	TRBD2	TGCGCCAGCAGCCAAGGCCCTAGCGGGAGGGGTACAGATACGCAGTATTTT	CASSQGPSGRGTDTQYF
TRBV2	TRBJ2-5	-	TRBD2	TGTGCCAGCAGTCCCGAAGCGGGAGGGGTGGAGACCCAGTACTTC	CASSPEAGGVETQYF
TRBV15	TRBJ2-7	-	-	TGTGCCACCAGCAGAGATCCCAGGGAGTACGAGCAGTACTTC	CATSRDPREYEQYF
TRBV9	TRBJ1-1	-	TRBD1	TGTGCCAGCAGCGGCGGACAGGGGATCCCTGAAGCTTTCTTT	CASSGGQGIPEAFF
TRBV4-1	TRBJ1-2	-	TRBD1	TGCGCCAGCAGCCAACGGGACAGGGTGGACTATGGCTACACCTTC	CASSQRDRVDYGYTF
TRBV10-3	TRBJ1-5	-	-	TGTGCCATCAGCAGAAACCCCACGGGAGGAGGCAATCAGCCCCAGCATTTT	CAISRNPTGGGNQPQHF
TRBV6-5	TRBJ2-7	-	-	TGTGCCAGCAGTCCAGGGACTGCCTACGAGCAGTACTTC	CASSPGTAYEQYF
TRBV5-1	TRBJ1-1	-	-	TGCGCCAGCAGCGCCCAGGGTTTAACCACTGAAGCTTTCTTT	CASSAQGLTTEAFF
TRBV6-5	TRBJ1-2	few	-	TGTGCCAGCAGTTACTCACCGGTACTTGCTAATGGCTACACCTTC	CASSYSPVLANGYTF
TRBV9	TRBJ2-7	-	TRBD2	TGTGCCAGCAGCGTAGAGGCTAGCGGGGGCTACGAGCAGTACTTC	CASSVEASGGYEQYF
TRBV5-1	TRBJ2-7	-	-	TGCGCCAGCAGCTTGGCGGAAACCTACGAGCAGTACTTC	CASSLAETYEQYF
TRBV6-5	TRBJ2-7	-	-	TGTGCCAGCAGCCCCGAAGGCTACGAGCAGTACTTC	CASSPEGYEQYF
TRBV7-9	TRBJ2-3	once	TRBD2	TGTGCCAGCAGCTCCGGGACTAGCGGCACAGATACGCAGTATTTT	CASSSGTSGTDTQYF
TRBV7-3	TRBJ1-1	-	TRBD1	TGTGCCAGCAGCTCCGGGGGTACAGGGGATCATGGAACTGAAGCTTTCTTT	CASSSGGTGDHGTEAFF
TRBV5-6	TRBJ2-2	-	-	TGTGCCAGCAGCAGAGGAGTGGGATGGAGGGAGCTGTTTTTT	CASSRGVGWRELFF
TRBV6-5	TRBJ1-5	-	-	TGTGCCAGCAGTTACTGGGGGGGGAACAATCAGCCCCAGCATTTT	CASSYWGGNNQPQHF
TRBV28	TRBJ2-1	-	-	TGTGCCAGCAGTCGGACGGAGAAAACCTACAATGAGCAGTTCTTC	CASSRTEKTYNEQFF
TRBV5-6	TRBJ1-3	-	-	TGTGCCAGCAGCTTCCGGTTCAACTCTGGAAACACCATATATTTT	CASSFRFNSGNTIYF
TRBV5-4	TRBJ2-7	once	TRBD1	TGTGCCAGCAGCTTGGAGGGACAGGCCTACGAGCAGTACTTC	CASSLEGQAYEQYF
TRBV11-2	TRBJ2-1	-	TRBD2	TGTGCCAGCAGCTCCCAGCGGGAGTCCTTCCAGCACAATGAGCAGTTCTTC	CASSSQRESFQHNEQFF
TRBV18	TRBJ2-7	few	-	TGTGCCAGCAGCACAATGGGGCAGAACGAGCAGTACTTC	CASSTMGQNEQYF
TRBV7-8	TRBJ1-5	-	TRBD1	TGTGCCAGCAGCCACCTGGACAGGGGGAATCAGCCCCAGCATTTT	CASSHLDRGNQPQHF